A selection of T cell receptor beta chains follows, all from one sample in a study of spatial heterogeneity in lung cancer. TCRdb fed the 5' RACE reads into MiXCR, producing one record per CDR3 protein. Of tens of thousands of distinct CDR3 sequences listed, roughly 12% are singletons. The starting material was PBMCs, obtained at surgery. All receptors come from a male donor with early-stage non-small cell lung cancer. Both conserved end residues are part of each CDR3. The order of the fields is CDR3 DNA, CDR3 protein, D gene, clone size, V gene, J gene. D genes are given only for firm matches. Rows give clone size only sometimes, using once, few, many, or a class for an expanded clone.

TGCAGCGTCGAAACCTGGACAGAAAGCACAGATACGCAGTATTTT,CSVETWTESTDTQYF,.,few,TRBV29-1,TRBJ2-3
TGTGCCAGCACGGTCGGGGTAGCTGGAAACACCATATATTTT,CASTVGVAGNTIYF,.,.,TRBV28,TRBJ1-3
TGCAGTGCAAATAGCGGGGGGCTAACATACAATGAGCAGTTCTTC,CSANSGGLTYNEQFF,TRBD2,.,TRBV20-1,TRBJ2-1
TGTGCCACCGCCAGCAGCTTCACGAACACCGGGGAGCTGTTTTTT,CATASSFTNTGELFF,.,.,TRBV7-2,TRBJ2-2
TGTGCCAGCAGCGGGACAGGGAGTGGAAAACTGTTTTTT,CASSGTGSGKLFF,TRBD1,.,TRBV6-6,TRBJ1-4
TGTGCCAGCAGCCCAGGGGGCGGGACAGGAGATACGCAGTATTTT,CASSPGGGTGDTQYF,TRBD1,few,TRBV5-4,TRBJ2-3
TGTGCCAGCAGTACAAACCCCGGGACAGATGGGTACCAGCCCCAGCATTTT,CASSTNPGTDGYQPQHF,TRBD1,few,TRBV6-1,TRBJ1-5
TGCGCCAGCAGTGAGCAGACTAGCCGCGATACGCAGTATTTT,CASSEQTSRDTQYF,TRBD2,few,TRBV10-2,TRBJ2-3
TGTGCCAGCAGCACGGGACAGGCCACCTACAATGAGCAGTTCTTC,CASSTGQATYNEQFF,TRBD1,.,TRBV11-1,TRBJ2-1
TGTGCCTGCTCACCGGGACAGGGTAACAATCAGCCCCAGCATTTT,CACSPGQGNNQPQHF,TRBD1,few,TRBV30,TRBJ1-5
TGTGCCAGCTCGGGACGGAACCAAGAGACCCAGTACTTC,CASSGRNQETQYF,.,.,TRBV18,TRBJ2-5
TGTGCCAGCAGCTTAGGTACAGGGGAAAAACTGTTTTTT,CASSLGTGEKLFF,.,many,TRBV11-2,TRBJ1-4